This T cell receptor beta chain appears in the sequencing data of a study of blood T cells in healthy people across ages. The germline V gene has CDR1 MNHEY and CDR2 SMNVEV (reference sequence). The trim removed 4 bases at V and 3 bases at J, leaving 9 bases unmatched. The CDR3 contains 15 residues. The donors, all healthy, were Caucasians living in Russia, aged 6 to 90. Then a second PCR, running about 6 to 12 cycles, was carried out with a sample-barcoded 5' primer and a J-beta primer mix. One entry per CDR3 protein, called by TCRdb with MiXCR from the 5' RACE reads. The sample gives 1.4 million or so distinct CDR3 sequences, approximately 39% of which show up once; about 4% is in the top ten.

The receptor was derived from a woman between 18 and 30 years old in good health. Sample: blood. The rearrangement uses TRBV27 and TRBJ2-7; 7 nucleotides match TRBD1. This chain's CDR3 is CASSSIGTDVYEQYF. CDR3 coding DNA: TGTGCCAGCAGTTCTATCGGGACAGACGTCTACGAGCAGTACTTC.